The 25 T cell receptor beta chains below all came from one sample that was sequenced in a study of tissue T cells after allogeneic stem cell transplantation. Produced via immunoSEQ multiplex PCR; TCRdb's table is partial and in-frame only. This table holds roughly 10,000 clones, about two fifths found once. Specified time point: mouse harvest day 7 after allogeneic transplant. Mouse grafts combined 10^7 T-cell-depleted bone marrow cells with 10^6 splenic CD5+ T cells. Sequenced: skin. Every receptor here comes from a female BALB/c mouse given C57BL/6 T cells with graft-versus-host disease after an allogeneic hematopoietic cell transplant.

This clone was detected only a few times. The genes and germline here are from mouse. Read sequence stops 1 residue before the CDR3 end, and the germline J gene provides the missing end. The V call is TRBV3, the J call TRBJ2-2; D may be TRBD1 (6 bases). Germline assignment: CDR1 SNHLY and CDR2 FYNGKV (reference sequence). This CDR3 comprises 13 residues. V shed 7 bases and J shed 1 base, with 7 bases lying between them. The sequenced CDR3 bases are TGTGCCAGCACGACAGGAAACACCGGGCAGCTCTAC. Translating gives CASTTGNTGQLY. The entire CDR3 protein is CASTTGNTGQLYF.

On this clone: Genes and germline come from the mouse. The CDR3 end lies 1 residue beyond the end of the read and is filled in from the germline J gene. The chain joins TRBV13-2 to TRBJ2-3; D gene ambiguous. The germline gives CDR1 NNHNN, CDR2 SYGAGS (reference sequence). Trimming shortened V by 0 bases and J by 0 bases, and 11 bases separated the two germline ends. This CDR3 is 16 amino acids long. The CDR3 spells CASGDGGGSSAETLYF. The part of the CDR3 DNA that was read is TGTGCCAGCGGTGATGGCGGAGGGTCTAGTGCAGAAACGCTGTAT.

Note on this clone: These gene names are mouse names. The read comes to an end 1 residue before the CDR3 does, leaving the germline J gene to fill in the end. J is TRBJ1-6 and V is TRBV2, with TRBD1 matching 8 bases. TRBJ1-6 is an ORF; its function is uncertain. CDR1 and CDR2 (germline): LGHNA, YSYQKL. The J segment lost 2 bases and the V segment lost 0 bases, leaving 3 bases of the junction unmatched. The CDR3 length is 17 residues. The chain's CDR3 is CASSQDARGPYNSPLYF. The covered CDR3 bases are TGTGCCAGCAGCCAAGATGCCAGGGGGCCCTATAATTCGCCCCTCTAC.

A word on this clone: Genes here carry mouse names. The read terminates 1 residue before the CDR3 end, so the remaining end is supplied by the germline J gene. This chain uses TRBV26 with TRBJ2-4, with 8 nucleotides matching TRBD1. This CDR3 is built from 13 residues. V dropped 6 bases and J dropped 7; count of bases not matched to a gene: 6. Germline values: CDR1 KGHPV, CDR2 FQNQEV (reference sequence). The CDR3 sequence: CASSLTGGDTLYF. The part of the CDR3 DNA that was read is TGTGCCAGCAGCCTTACAGGGGGAGACACCTTGTAC.

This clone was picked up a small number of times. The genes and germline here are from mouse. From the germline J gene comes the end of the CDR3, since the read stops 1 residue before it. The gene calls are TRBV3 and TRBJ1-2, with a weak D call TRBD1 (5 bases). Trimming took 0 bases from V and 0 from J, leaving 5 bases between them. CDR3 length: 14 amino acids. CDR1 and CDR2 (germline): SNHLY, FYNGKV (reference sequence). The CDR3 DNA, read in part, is TGTGCCAGCAGCTTAGCCAGGGCAAACTCCGACTACACC. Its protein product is CASSLARANSDYT. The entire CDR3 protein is CASSLARANSDYTF.

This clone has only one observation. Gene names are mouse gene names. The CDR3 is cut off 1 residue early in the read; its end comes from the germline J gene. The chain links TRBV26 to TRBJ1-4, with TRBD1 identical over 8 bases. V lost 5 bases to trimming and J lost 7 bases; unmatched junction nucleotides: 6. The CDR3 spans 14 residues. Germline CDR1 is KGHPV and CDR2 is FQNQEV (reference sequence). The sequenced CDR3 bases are TGTGCCAGCAGTGGGGACAGGACGGGCGAAAGATTATTT. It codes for CASSGDRTGERLF. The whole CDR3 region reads CASSGDRTGERLFF.

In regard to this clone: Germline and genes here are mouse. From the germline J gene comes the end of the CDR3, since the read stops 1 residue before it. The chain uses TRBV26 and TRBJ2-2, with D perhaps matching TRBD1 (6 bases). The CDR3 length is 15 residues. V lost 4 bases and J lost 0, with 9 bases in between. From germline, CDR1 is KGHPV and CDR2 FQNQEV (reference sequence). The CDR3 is CASSPTGTNTGQLYF. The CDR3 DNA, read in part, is TGTGCCAGCAGTCCCACAGGGACAAACACCGGGCAGCTCTAC.

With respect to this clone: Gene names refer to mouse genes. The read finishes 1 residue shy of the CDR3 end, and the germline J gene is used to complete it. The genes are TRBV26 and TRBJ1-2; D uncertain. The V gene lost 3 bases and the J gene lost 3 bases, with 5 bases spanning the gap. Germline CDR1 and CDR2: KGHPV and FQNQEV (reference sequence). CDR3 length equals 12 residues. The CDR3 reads CASSLPYSDYTF. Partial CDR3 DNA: TGTGCCAGCAGTCTCCCCTACTCCGACTACACC.

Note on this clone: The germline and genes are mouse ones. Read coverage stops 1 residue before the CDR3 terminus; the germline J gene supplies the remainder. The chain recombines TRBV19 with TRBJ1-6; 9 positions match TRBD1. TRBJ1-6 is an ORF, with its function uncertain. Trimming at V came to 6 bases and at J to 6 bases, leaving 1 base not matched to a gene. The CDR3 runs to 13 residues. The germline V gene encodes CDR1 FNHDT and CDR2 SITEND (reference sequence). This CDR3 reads CASTGQGNSPLYF. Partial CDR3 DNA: TGTGCCAGCACGGGACAGGGTAATTCGCCCCTCTAC.

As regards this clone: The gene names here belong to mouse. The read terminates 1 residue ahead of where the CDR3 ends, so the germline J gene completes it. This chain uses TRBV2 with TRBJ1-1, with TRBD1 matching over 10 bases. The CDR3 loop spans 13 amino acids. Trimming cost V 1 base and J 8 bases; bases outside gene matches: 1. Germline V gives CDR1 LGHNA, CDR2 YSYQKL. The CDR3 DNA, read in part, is TGTGCCAGCAGCCAAGGACAGGGGGCGGAAGTCTTC. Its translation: CASSQGQGAEVF. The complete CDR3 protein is CASSQGQGAEVFF.

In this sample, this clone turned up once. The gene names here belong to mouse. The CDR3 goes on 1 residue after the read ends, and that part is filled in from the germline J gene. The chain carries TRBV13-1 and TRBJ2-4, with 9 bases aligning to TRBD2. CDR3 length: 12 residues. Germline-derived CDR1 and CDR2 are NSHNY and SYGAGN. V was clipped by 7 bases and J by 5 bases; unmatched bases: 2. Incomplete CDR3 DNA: TGTGCCAGCCCGACTGGGGGAAACACCTTGTAC. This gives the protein CASPTGGNTLY. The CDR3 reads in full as CASPTGGNTLYF.

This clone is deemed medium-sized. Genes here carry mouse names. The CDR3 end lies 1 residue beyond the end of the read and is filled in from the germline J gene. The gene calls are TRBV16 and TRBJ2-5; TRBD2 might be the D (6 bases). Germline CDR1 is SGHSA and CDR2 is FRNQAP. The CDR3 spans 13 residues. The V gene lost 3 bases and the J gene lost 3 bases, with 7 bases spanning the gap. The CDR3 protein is CASSFTGQDTQYF. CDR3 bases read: TGTGCAAGCAGCTTCACTGGGCAAGACACCCAGTAC. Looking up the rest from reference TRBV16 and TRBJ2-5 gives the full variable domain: NAGVIQTPRHKVTGKGQEATLWCEPISGHSAVFWYRQTIVQGLEFLTYFRNQAPIDDSGMPKERFSAQMPNQSHSTLKIQSTQPQDSAVYLCASSFTGQDTQYFGPGTRLLVL.

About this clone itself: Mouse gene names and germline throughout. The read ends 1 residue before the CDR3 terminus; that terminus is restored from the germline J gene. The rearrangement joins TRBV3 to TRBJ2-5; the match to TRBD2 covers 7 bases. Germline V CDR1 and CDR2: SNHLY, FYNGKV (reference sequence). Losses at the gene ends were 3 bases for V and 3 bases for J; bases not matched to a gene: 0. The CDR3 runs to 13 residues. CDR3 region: CASSLTGQDTQYF. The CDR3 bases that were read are TGTGCCAGCAGCTTGACTGGGCAAGACACCCAGTAC.

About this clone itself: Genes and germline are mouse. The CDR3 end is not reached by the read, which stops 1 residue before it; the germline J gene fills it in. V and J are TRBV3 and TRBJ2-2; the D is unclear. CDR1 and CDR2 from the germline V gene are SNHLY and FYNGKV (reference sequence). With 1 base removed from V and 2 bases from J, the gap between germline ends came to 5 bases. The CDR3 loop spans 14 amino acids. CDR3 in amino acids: CASSLVRNTGQLYF. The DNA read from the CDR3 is TGTGCCAGCAGCTTAGTCCGGAACACCGGGCAGCTCTAC.

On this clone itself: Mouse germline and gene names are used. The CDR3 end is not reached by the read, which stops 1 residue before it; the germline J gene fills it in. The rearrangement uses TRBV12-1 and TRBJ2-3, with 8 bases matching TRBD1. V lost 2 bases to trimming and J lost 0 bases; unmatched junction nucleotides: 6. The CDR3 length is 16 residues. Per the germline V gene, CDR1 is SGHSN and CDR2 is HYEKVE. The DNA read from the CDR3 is TGTGCCAGCTCTCCCGGACAGGGAGGGAGTGCAGAAACGCTGTAT. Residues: CASSPGQGGSAETLY. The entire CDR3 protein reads CASSPGQGGSAETLYF.

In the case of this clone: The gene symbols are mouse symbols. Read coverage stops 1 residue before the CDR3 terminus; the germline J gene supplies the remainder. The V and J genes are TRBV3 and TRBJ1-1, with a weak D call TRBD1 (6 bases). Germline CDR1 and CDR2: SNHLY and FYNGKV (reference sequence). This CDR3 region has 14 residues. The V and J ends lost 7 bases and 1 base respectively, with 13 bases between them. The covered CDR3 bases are TGTGCCAGCATCACCGGGACAAGAAACACAGAAGTCTTC. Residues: CASITGTRNTEVF. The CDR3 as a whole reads CASITGTRNTEVFF.

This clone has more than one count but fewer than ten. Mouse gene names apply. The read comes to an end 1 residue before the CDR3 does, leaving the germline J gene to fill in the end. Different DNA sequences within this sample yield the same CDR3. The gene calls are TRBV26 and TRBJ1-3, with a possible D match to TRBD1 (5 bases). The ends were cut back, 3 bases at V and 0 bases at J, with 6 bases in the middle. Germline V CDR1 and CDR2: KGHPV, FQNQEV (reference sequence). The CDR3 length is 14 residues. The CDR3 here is CASSLGVSGNTLYF. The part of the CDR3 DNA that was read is TGTGCCAGCAGTCTAGGGGTTTCTGGAAATACGCTCTAT. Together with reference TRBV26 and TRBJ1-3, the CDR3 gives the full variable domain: NSKVIQTPRYLVKGQGQKAKMRCIPEKGHPVVFWYQQNKNNEFKFLINFQNQEVLQQIDMTEKRFSAECPSNSPCSLEIQSSEAGDSALYLCASSLGVSGNTLYFGEGSRLIVV.

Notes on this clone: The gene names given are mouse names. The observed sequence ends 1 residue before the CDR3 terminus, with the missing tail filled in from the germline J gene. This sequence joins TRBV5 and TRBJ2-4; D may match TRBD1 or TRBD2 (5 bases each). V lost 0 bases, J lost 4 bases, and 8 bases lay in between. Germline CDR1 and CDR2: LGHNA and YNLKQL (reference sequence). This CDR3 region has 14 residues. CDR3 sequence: CASSQEGPENTLYF. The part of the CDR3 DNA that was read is TGTGCCAGCAGCCAAGAGGGGCCGGAAAACACCTTGTAC.

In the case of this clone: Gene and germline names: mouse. The CDR3 DNA, read in part, is TGTGCCAGCAGTCCCGGGGCCTATAATTCGCCCCTCTAC. This encodes CASSPGAYNSPLY. The CDR3 in its entirety is CASSPGAYNSPLYF. The V call is TRBV26, the J call TRBJ1-6; D is undetermined. The CDR3 goes on 1 residue after the read ends, and that part is filled in from the germline J gene. TRBJ1-6 is an ORF; its function is uncertain. The CDR3 consists of 14 residues. Per germline, CDR1 KGHPV and CDR2 FQNQEV (reference sequence). V was cut by 4 bases and J by 2 bases, with 6 bases left in between.

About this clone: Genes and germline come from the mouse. The CDR3 here is CASSLQDTGQLYF. The sequenced CDR3 bases are TGTGCCAGCAGTCTGCAGGACACCGGGCAGCTCTAC. The chain has TRBV26 and TRBJ2-2; D not resolved. From the germline J gene comes the end of the CDR3, since the read stops 1 residue before it. Looked up from germline, CDR1 is KGHPV and CDR2 is FQNQEV (reference sequence). This CDR3 contains 13 residues. V shed 2 bases and J shed 3 bases, with 4 bases lying between them.

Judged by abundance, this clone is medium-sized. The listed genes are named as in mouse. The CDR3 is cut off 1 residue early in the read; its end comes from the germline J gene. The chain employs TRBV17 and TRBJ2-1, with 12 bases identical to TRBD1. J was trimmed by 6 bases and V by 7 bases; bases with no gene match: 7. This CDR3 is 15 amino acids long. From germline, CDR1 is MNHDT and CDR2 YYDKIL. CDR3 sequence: CASTRDRGRFAEQFF. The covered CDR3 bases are TGTGCTAGCACCCGGGACAGGGGGCGCTTTGCTGAGCAGTTC.

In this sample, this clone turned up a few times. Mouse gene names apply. The CDR3 reads CASSLLGVDTQYF. The covered CDR3 bases are TGTGCCAGCTCTCTACTGGGGGTGGACACCCAGTAC. The chain employs TRBV12-1 and TRBJ2-5; 8 bases line up with TRBD2. The sequence runs out 1 residue before the end of the CDR3; the remainder is reconstructed from the germline J gene. The V gene's germline CDR1 is SGHSN and CDR2 HYEKVE. The CDR3 runs to 13 residues. V shed 1 base, J shed 6 bases, and the junction held 2 bases outside the gene matches.

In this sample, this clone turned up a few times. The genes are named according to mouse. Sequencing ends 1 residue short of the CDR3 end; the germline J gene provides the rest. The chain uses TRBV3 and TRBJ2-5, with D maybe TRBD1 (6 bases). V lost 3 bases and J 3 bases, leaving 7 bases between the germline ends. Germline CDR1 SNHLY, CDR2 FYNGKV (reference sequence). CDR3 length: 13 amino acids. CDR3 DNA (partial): TGTGCCAGCAGCTTGGGACAACAAGACACCCAGTAC. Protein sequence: CASSLGQQDTQY. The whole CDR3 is CASSLGQQDTQYF. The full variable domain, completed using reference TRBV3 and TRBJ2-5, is GPKVLQIPSHQIIDMGQMVTLNCDPVSNHLYFYWYKQILGQQMEFLVNFYNGKVMEKSKLFKDQFSVERPDGSYFTLKIQPTALEDSAVYFCASSLGQQDTQYFGPGTRLLVL.

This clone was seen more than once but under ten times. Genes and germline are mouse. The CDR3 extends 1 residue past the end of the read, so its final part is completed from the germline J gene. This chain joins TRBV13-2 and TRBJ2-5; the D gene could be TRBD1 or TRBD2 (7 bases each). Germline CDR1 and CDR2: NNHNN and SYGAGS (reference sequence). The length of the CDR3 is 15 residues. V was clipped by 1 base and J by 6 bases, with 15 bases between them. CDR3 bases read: TGTGCCAGCGGTGATCTGGCAGGGGGGGTGGACACCCAGTAC. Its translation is CASGDLAGGVDTQY. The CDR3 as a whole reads CASGDLAGGVDTQYF.

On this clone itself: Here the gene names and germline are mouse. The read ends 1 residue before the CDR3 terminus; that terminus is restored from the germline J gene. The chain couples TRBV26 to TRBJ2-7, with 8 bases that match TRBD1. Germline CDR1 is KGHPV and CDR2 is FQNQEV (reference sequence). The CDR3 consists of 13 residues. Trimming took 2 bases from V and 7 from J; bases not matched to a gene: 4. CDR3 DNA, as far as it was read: TGTGCCAGCAGTCTGGGACAGGGCTTGGAACAGTAC. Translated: CASSLGQGLEQY. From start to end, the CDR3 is CASSLGQGLEQYF. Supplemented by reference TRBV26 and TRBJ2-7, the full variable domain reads NSKVIQTPRYLVKGQGQKAKMRCIPEKGHPVVFWYQQNKNNEFKFLINFQNQEVLQQIDMTEKRFSAECPSNSPCSLEIQSSEAGDSALYLCASSLGQGLEQYFGPGTRLTVL.